This TCR beta chain was sequenced for a study of T cells of healthy individuals. This clonotype was recorded many times. TCRdb ran MiXCR on the 5' RACE reads and lists one entry per CDR3 protein. The sample gives 45,000 to 60,000 distinct CDR3 sequences, about 15% of which show up once; 15% to 20% is in the top ten. The TCR was taken from a human donor in good health.

CDR3 region: CASGLLDRNQPQHF. CDR3 DNA: TGTGCTAGTGGTTTACTGGATCGCAATCAGCCCCAGCATTTT. V is TRBV12-5 and J is TRBJ1-5; no clear D gene. V was pared by 3 bases and J by 2 bases, with 8 bases between. Germline CDR1 reads LGHNT; CDR2 reads FRNRAP. This CDR3 is 14 amino acids long.